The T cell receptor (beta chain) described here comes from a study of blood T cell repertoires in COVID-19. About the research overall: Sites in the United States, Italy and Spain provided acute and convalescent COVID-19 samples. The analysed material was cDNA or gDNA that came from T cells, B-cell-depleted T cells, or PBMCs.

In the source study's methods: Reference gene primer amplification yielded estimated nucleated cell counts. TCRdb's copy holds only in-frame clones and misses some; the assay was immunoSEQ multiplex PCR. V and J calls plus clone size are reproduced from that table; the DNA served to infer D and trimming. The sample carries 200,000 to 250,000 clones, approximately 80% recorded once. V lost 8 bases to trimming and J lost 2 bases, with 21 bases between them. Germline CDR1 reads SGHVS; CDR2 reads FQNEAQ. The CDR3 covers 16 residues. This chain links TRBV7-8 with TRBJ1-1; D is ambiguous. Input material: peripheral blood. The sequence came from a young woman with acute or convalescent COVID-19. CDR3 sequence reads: CASELGWAARNTEAFF. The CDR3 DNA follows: TGTGCCAGCGAACTAGGTTGGGCAGCCCGAAACACTGAAGCTTTCTTT.